The clone carrying this T cell receptor (beta chain) came up once. V was shortened by 6 bases and J by 3 bases, with 23 bases between the two germline ends. The CDR3 runs 17 residues. In germline, CDR1 is SEHNR, CDR2 FQNEAQ (reference sequence). This sample is drawn from a study of blood T cell repertoires in COVID-19. For the study at large: The cDNA or gDNA used as material had been derived from T cells, B-cell-depleted T cells, or PBMCs.

Adults between roughly 18 and 89 years of age took part from 24 US areas. Repertoires were generated with immunoSEQ multiplex PCR, while TCRdb's copy carries only in-frame clones and drops some. The table lists roughly 260,000 clones, under 90% of them singletons. The sequenced sample consisted of PBMCs or T cells enriched from blood (not recorded which). This chain connects TRBV7-9 to TRBJ1-1; D uncertain. This TCR was recovered from a woman between 40 and 50 years old who had been exposed to COVID-19. CDR3 loop: CASRRGRVDLTDTEAFF. CDR3 in DNA: TGTGCCAGCAGACGCGGGAGGGTGGACCTTACGGACACTGAAGCTTTCTTT. The complete variable domain, with remaining parts taken from reference TRBV7-9 and TRBJ1-1, reads DTGVSQNPRHKITKRGQNVTFRCDPISEHNRLYWYRQTLGQGPEFLTYFQNEAQLEKSRLLSDRFSAERPKGSFSTLEIQRTEQGDSAMYLCASRRGRVDLTDTEAFFGQGTRLTVV.